The sequence of this T cell receptor beta chain was determined in a study of response to subunit inactivated influenza vaccine. CDR1 is ENHRY, CDR2 SYGVKD, per germline. This CDR3 is built from 14 residues. With 4 bases removed from V and 4 bases from J, the gap between germline ends came to 11 bases. MiXCR, run by TCRdb on the RT-PCR reads, gives a single entry per CDR3 protein. Of fewer than 650,000 distinct CDR3 sequences listed, around 13% are singletons. This clonotype was counted at least ten times. The clonotype originates from a man between 50 and 59 years old who received an inactivated influenza vaccine. This material consisted of PBMCs from blood, taken roughly 45 days after vaccination. The chain has TRBV10-3 and TRBJ2-1; a possible D gene is TRBD1 (5 bases). As DNA, the CDR3 is TGTGCCATCAGTGTCGGCAGGGAATACAATGAGCAGTTCTTC. It yields the protein CAISVGREYNEQFF.